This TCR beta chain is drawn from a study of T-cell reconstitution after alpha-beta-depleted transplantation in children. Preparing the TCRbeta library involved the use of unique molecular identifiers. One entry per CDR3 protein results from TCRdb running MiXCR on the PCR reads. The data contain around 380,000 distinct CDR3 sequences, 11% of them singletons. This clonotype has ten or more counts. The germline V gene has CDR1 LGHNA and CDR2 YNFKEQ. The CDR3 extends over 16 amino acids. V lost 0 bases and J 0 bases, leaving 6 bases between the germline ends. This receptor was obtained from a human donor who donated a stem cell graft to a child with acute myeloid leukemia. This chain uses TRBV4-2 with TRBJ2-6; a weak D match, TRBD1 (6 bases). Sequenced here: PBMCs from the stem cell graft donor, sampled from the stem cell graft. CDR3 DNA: TGTGCCAGCAGCCAAGAGGACAGCTCTGGGGCCAACGTCCTGACTTTC. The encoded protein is CASSQEDSSGANVLTF.